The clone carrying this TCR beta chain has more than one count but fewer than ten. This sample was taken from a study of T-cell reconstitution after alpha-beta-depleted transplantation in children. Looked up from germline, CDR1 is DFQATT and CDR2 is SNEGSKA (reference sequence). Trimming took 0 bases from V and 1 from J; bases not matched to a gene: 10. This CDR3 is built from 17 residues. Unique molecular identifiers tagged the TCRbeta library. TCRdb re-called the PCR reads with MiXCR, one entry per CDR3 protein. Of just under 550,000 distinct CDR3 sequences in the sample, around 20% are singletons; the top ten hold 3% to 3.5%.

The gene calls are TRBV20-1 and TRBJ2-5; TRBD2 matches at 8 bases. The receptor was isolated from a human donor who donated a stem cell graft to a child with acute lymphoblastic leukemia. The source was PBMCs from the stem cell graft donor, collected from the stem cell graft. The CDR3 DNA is TGCAGTGCTAGAGATCGGGAGGCGGGGGGACTCCAAGAGACCCAGTACTTC. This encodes CSARDREAGGLQETQYF.